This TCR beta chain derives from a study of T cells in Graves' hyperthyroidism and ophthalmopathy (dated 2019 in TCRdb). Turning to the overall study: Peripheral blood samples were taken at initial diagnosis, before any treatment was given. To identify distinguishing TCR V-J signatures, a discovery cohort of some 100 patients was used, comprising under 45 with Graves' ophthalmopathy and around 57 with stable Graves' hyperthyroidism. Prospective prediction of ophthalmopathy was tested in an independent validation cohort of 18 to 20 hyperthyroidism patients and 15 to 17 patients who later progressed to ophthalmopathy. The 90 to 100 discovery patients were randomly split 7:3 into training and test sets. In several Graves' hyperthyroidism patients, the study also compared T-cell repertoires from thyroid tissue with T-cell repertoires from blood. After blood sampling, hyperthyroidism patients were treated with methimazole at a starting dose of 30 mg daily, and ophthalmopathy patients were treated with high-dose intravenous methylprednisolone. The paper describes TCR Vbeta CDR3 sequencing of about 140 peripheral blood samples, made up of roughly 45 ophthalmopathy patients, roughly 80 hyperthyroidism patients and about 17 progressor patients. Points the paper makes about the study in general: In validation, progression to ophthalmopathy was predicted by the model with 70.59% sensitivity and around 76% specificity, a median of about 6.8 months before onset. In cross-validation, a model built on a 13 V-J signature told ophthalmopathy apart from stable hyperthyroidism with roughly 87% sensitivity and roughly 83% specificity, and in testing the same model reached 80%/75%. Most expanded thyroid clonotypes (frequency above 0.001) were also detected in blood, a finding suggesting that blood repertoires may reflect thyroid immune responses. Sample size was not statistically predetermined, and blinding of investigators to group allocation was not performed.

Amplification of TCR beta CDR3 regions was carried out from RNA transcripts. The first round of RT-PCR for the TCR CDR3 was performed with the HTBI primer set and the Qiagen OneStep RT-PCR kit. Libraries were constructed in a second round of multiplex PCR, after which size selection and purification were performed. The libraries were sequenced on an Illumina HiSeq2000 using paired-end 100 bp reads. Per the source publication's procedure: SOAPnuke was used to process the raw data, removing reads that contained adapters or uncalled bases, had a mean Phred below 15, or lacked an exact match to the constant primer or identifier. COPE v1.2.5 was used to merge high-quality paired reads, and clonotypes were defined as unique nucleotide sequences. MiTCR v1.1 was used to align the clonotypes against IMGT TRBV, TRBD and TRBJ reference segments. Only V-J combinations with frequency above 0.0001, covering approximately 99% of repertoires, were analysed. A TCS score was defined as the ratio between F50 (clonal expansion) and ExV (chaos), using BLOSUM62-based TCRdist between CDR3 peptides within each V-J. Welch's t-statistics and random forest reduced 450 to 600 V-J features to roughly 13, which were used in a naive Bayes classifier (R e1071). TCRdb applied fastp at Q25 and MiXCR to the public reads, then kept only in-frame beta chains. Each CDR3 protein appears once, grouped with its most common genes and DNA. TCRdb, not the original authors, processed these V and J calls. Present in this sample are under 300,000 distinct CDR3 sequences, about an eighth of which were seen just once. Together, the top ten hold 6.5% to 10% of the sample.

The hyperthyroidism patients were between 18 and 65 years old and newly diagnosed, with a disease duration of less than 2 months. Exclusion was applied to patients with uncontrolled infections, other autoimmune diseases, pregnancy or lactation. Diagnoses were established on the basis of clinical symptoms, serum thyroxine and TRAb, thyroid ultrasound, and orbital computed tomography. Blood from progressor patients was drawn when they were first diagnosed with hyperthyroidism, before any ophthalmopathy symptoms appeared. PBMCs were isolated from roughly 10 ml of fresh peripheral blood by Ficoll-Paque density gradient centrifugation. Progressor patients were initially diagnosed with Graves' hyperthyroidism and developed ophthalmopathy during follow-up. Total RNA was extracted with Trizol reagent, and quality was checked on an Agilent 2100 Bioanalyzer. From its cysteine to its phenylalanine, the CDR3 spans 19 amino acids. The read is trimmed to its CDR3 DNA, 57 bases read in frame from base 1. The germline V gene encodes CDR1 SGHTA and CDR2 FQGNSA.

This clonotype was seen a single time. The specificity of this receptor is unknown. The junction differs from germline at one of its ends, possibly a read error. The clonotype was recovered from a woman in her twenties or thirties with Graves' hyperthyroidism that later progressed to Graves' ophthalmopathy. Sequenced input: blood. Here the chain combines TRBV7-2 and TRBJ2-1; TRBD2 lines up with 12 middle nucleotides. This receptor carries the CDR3 CASSQTGTSGRGANNEQFF. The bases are TGCGCCAGCAGCCAAACCGGGACTAGCGGGCGAGGGGCTAACAATGAGCAGTTCTTC.